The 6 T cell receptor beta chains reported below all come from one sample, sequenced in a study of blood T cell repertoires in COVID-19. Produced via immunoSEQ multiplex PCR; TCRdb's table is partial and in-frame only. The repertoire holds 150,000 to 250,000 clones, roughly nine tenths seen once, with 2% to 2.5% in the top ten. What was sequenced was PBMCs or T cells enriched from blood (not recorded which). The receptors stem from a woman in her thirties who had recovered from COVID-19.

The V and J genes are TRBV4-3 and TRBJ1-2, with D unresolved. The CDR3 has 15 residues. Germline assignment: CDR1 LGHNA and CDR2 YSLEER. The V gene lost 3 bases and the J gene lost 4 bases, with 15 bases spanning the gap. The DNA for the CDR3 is TGCGCCAGCAGCCAGGAACCGAGACGGGGCTATGGCTACACCTTC. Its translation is CASSQEPRRGYGYTF.

In DNA form, the CDR3 reads TGTGCCAGTAGTATCAAAGGGGGCCCTTATGGCTACACCTTC. As protein: CASSIKGGPYGYTF. J is TRBJ1-2 and V is TRBV19, with 7 positions matching TRBD1. Germline assignment: CDR1 LNHDA and CDR2 SQIVND (reference sequence). The J segment lost 5 bases and the V segment lost 3 bases, leaving 6 bases of the junction unmatched. This CDR3 region has 14 residues.

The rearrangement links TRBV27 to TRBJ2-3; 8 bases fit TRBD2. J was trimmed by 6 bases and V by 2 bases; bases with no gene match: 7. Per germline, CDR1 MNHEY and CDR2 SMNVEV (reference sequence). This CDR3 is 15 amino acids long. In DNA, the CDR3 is TGTGCCAGCAGTTTAAGAGCGGGAGTGGTGGATACGCAGTATTTT. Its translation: CASSLRAGVVDTQYF.

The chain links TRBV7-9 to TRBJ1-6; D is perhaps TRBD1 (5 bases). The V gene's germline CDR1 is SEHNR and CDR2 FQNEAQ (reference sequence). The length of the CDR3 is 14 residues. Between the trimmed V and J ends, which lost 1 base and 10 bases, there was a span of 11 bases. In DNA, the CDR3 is TGTGCCAGCAGCTTAGGGGACTCGGAATCACCCCTCCACTTT. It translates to CASSLGDSESPLHF. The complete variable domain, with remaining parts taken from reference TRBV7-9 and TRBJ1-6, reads DTGVSQNPRHKITKRGQNVTFRCDPISEHNRLYWYRQTLGQGPEFLTYFQNEAQLEKSRLLSDRFSAERPKGSFSTLEIQRTEQGDSAMYLCASSLGDSESPLHFGNGTRLTVT.

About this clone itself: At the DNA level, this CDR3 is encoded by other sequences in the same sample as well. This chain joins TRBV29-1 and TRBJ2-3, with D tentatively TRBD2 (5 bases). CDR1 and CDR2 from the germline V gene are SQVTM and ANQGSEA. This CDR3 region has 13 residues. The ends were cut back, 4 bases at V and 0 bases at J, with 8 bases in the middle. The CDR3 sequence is CSVGRQSTDTQYF. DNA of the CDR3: TGCAGCGTTGGGAGGCAGAGCACAGATACGCAGTATTTT.

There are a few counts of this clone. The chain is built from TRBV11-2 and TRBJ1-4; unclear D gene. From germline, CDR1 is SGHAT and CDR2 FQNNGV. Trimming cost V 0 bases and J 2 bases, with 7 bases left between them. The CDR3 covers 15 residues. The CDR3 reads CASSLDPRTNEKLFF. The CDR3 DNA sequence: TGTGCCAGCAGCTTAGATCCTCGGACTAATGAAAAACTGTTTTTT. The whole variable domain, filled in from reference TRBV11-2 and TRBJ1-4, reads EAGVAQSPRYKIIEKRQSVAFWCNPISGHATLYWYQQILGQGPKLLIQFQNNGVVDDSQLPKDRFSAERLKGVDSTLKIQPAKLEDSAVYLCASSLDPRTNEKLFFGSGTQLSVL.